This T cell receptor (beta chain) came from a study of vaccination effects on CD4 cells after COVID-19. At the level of the study: Two-dose vaccination with either BNT162b2 or mRNA-1273 was given to the participants.

Sequenced by immunoSEQ multiplex PCR; TCRdb stores in-frame clones only, minus some. Among about 14,000 clones listed, 76% were seen once. Between the trimmed V and J ends, which lost 4 bases and 3 bases, there was a span of 3 bases. The germline gives CDR1 SGHTA, CDR2 FQGNSA. The CDR3 spans 12 residues. Before sequencing, viral peptide pools were used by the ViraFEST assay to expand antigen-specific CD4+ T cells. The authors isolated CD4+ T cells after around 10 days of culture. On this clone: The target antigen is unknown. The sample carries other DNA sequences with the same CDR3.

The chain employs TRBV7-2 and TRBJ2-2, with D uncertain. The sequence derives from a human donor who received a COVID-19 vaccine. The material was CD4+ T cells from PBMCs cultured with HCoV-229E spike peptides, obtained before COVID-19 vaccination. The DNA for the CDR3 is TGTGCCAGCAGCTCGGACACCGGGGAGCTGTTTTTT. Translating it yields CASSSDTGELFF.